These T cell receptor beta chains were read from a single sample in a study of T cells after yellow fever vaccination. MiXCR, run by TCRdb on the 5' RACE reads, gives a single entry per CDR3 protein. The data contain around 250,000 distinct CDR3 sequences, about 7% of them singletons. Sequencing was performed on CD4+ T cells sorted from PBMCs, taken 15 days after the yellow fever booster vaccination. The receptors here all came from a young man who received the YFV17D yellow fever vaccine. Both conserved end residues are part of each CDR3. A D gene is named only where the DNA matches it firmly. Clone size is stated in some rows and not others, as once, few, many or a class when expanded.

j_gene | d_gene | abundance | v_gene | CDR3aa | CDR3nt
TRBJ2-1 | TRBD2 | few | TRBV5-1 | CASSYTSGGDEQFF | TGCGCCAGCAGCTATACTAGCGGGGGCGATGAGCAGTTCTTC
TRBJ2-5 | TRBD1 | many | TRBV20-1 | CSALGQGPETQYF | TGCAGTGCCCTCGGACAGGGTCCGGAGACCCAGTACTTC
TRBJ2-1 | NA | few | TRBV20-1 | CSARVTSSGTHNEQFF | TGCAGTGCTAGAGTTACAAGCTCCGGGACCCACAATGAGCAGTTCTTC
TRBJ2-3 | TRBD1 | few | TRBV5-1 | CASSGTGDRTDTQYF | TGCGCCAGCAGCGGAACAGGGGATCGCACAGATACGCAGTATTTT
TRBJ2-7 | NA | few | TRBV12-3/TRBV12-4 | CASSLAYGYEQYF | TGTGCCAGCAGTTTAGCCTATGGATACGAGCAGTACTTC
TRBJ2-7 | NA | NA | TRBV12-3/TRBV12-4 | CASSLSPSEQYF | TGTGCCAGCAGTTTGTCACCGTCGGAGCAGTACTTC
TRBJ1-1 | NA | few | TRBV18 | CASSPTQSTEAFF | TGTGCCAGCTCACCGACCCAGAGCACTGAAGCTTTCTTT
TRBJ2-1 | TRBD1 | NA | TRBV19 | CASSSGAGTGNEQFF | TGTGCCAGTAGTTCCGGGGCAGGGACAGGGAATGAGCAGTTCTTC
TRBJ1-3 | TRBD1 | few | TRBV5-5 | CASSRRDSIGNTIYF | TGTGCCAGCAGCCGCCGGGACAGTATAGGAAACACCATATATTTT
TRBJ2-7 | NA | few | TRBV7-9 | CASSLGGSRYEQYF | TGTGCCAGCAGCTTAGGGGGCAGCCGCTACGAGCAGTACTTC
TRBJ2-1 | NA | many | TRBV5-1 | CASSLGPTGTRNEQFF | TGCGCCAGCAGCTTAGGACCAACCGGGACTCGCAATGAGCAGTTCTTC
TRBJ2-2 | NA | NA | TRBV5-1 | CASSVGSSSLVELFF | TGCGCCAGCAGCGTCGGTAGCAGTTCCTTGGTGGAGCTGTTTTTT
TRBJ1-1 | NA | few | TRBV12-3/TRBV12-4 | CASRAAGTEAFF | TGTGCCAGCAGGGCCGCGGGAACTGAAGCTTTCTTT
TRBJ2-3 | NA | few | TRBV7-9 | CASSQPGSTDTQYF | TGTGCCAGCAGCCAACCTGGGAGCACAGATACGCAGTATTTT
TRBJ1-1 | TRBD1 | many | TRBV20-1 | CSAPHRGGLNTEAFF | TGCAGTGCCCCCCACAGGGGAGGGCTGAACACTGAAGCTTTCTTT
TRBJ2-5 | NA | NA | TRBV6-2/TRBV6-3 | CASSPPGVIETQYF | TGTGCCAGCAGTCCCCCCGGGGTTATAGAGACCCAGTACTTC
TRBJ2-7 | NA | many | TRBV12-3/TRBV12-4 | CASSPDDAYEQYF | TGTGCCAGCAGTCCGGACGACGCCTACGAGCAGTACTTC
TRBJ2-3 | NA | NA | TRBV27 | CASSPRTRGAYTQYF | TGTGCCAGCAGTCCCCGGACCCGAGGGGCTTATACGCAGTATTTT
TRBJ2-2 | NA | few | TRBV2 | CASSQKRNTGELFF | TGTGCCAGCAGCCAAAAAAGGAACACCGGGGAGCTGTTTTTT
TRBJ2-3 | TRBD2 | NA | TRBV20-1 | CSAAPLAGGGEDTQYF | TGCAGTGCTGCCCCTCTAGCGGGCGGAGGGGAAGATACGCAGTATTTT